Reported below is one TCR beta chain. With V trimmed by 6 bases and J by 0 bases, 8 bases remained unmatched. This CDR3 spans 17 amino acids. Germline V gene sequence: CDR1 MNHNS, CDR2 SASEGT. This sample is part of a study of response to subunit inactivated influenza vaccine. TCRdb recomputed calls from the RT-PCR reads with MiXCR, one row per CDR3 protein. This sample has approximately 520,000 distinct CDR3 sequences, with roughly 27% found just once. The receptor comes from a man in his fifties or sixties who received an inactivated influenza vaccine. V and J are TRBV6-1 and TRBJ2-1; 10 bases map to TRBD1. Sample: CD4+ T cells sorted from PBMCs, taken approximately 5 days after vaccination. The CDR3 region has the DNA TGTGCCAGCAGCAGGACAGGGGGGGCCGGCTCCTACAATGAGCAGTTCTTC. Its protein product is CASSRTGGAGSYNEQFF.